The rows below give T cell receptor beta chains drawn from one sample of a study of cytomegalovirus exposure and HLA in healthy donors. Sequencing used immunoSEQ multiplex PCR; TCRdb keeps in-frame clones, though not all of them. The data contain approximately 240,000 clones, 70% to 85% of them seen just once; the ten biggest clones take up less than 3%. The sequencing sample was made of PBMCs. The receptor source for this set is a woman in her sixties in good health and CMV-seropositive. Each CDR3 is given with its conserved first and last residue. D genes are given only for firm matches. Size is stated for part of the rows, as once, few or many counts, or as a class when the clone is expanded.

J	size	V	D	CDR3	DNA
TRBJ2-7	.	TRBV7-9	TRBD1	CASSLDWTGARIEQYF	TGTGCCAGCAGCTTAGATTGGACAGGAGCTCGGATAGAGCAGTACTTC
TRBJ1-5	.	TRBV2	.	CASGSPQGFGNQPQHF	TGTGCCAGCGGAAGCCCGCAGGGGTTTGGCAATCAGCCCCAGCATTTT
TRBJ2-3	.	TRBV5-1	.	CASSLVLSTDTQYF	TGCGCCAGCAGCTTGGTTCTCTCCACAGATACGCAGTATTTT
TRBJ2-3	.	TRBV30	.	CAWSVVYPNTQYF	TGTGCCTGGAGTGTAGTCTATCCTAATACGCAGTATTTT
TRBJ2-4	.	TRBV7-2	TRBD1	CASSLGQGDTKNIQYF	TGTGCCAGCAGCTTAGGACAGGGTGATACCAAAAACATTCAGTACTTC
TRBJ1-3	.	TRBV7-2	.	CASSFDGSSGNTIYF	TGTGCCAGCAGCTTCGACGGGAGCTCTGGAAACACCATATATTTT
TRBJ1-1	.	TRBV2	.	CATAEGPEAFF	TGTGCCACTGCGGAGGGACCTGAAGCTTTCTTT
TRBJ1-2	few	TRBV19	.	CASSIDRLSGYTF	TGTGCCAGTAGTATAGACAGACTCTCTGGCTACACCTTC
TRBJ2-7	.	TRBV6-1	TRBD1	CASIRDRGDYEQYF	TGTGCCAGCATCAGGGACAGGGGCGATTACGAGCAGTACTTC
TRBJ2-7	.	TRBV5-4	TRBD2	CASSSGTTLNREQYF	TGTGCCAGCAGCTCCGGGACTACCCTGAATCGGGAGCAGTACTTC
TRBJ2-3	.	TRBV30	.	CAWSRSRWEGGTDTQYF	TGTGCCTGGAGTAGGAGTAGGTGGGAAGGGGGCACAGATACGCAGTATTTT
TRBJ2-2	once	TRBV9	TRBD2	CASSGGGFANTGELFF	TGTGCCAGCAGCGGCGGGGGTTTTGCGAACACCGGGGAGCTGTTTTTT
TRBJ1-3	.	TRBV5-1	TRBD1	CASSDGTGGQNTIYF	TGCGCCAGCAGCGATGGGACAGGGGGCCAAAACACCATATATTTT
TRBJ1-1	.	TRBV6-5	TRBD1	CASSYNRGKAFF	TGTGCCAGCAGTTACAACAGGGGTAAAGCTTTCTTT
TRBJ1-2	.	TRBV29-1	TRBD1	CSVRDSPIDGYTF	TGCAGCGTTCGGGACAGCCCTATCGATGGCTACACCTTC
TRBJ1-1	.	TRBV6-1	.	CASSFRQDTEAFF	TGTGCCAGCAGCTTTCGACAAGACACTGAAGCTTTCTTT
TRBJ2-2	once	TRBV21-1	.	CASNPDRAPTGELFF	TGTGCCAGCAACCCGGACAGGGCCCCCACCGGGGAGCTGTTTTTT
TRBJ2-3	.	TRBV29-1	.	CSVEKPDTQYF	TGCAGCGTTGAAAAGCCAGATACGCAGTATTTT